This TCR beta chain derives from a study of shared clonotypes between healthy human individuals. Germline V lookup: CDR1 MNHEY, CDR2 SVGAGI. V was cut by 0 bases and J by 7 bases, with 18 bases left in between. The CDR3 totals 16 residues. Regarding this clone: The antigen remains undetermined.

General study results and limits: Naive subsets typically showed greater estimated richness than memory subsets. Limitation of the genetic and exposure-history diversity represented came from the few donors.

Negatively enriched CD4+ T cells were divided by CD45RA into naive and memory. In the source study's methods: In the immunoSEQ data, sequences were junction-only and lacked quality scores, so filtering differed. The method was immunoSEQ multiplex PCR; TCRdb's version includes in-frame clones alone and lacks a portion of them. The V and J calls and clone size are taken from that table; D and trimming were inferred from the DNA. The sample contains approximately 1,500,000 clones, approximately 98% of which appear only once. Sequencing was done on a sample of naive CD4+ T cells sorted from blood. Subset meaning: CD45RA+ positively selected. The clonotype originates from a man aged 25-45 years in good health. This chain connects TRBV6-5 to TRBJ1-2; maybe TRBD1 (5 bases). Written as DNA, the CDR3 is TGTGCCAGCAGTTACTCCCAAACTTCGGACGGGGGTGGCTACACCTTC. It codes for CASSYSQTSDGGGYTF.